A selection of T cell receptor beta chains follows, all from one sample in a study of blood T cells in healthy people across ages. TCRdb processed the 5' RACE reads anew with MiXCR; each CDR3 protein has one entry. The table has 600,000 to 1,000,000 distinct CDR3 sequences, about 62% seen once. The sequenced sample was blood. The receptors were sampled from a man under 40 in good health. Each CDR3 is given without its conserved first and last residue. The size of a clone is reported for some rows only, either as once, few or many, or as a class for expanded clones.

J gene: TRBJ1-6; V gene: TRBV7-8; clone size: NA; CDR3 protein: ASSPAFNSPLH
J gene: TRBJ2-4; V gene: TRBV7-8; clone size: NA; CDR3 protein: ASSRGRTKNIQY
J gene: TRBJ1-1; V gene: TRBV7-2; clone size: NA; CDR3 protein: ASRYNTEAF
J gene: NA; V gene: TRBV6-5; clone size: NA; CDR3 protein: ASSDGGTYEQY
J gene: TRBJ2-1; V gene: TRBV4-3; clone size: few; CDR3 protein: ASSQEMGRLEQF
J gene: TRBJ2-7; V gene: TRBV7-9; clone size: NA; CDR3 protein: ASSATGLEQY
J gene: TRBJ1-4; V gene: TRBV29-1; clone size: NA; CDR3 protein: SVKTVTTNEKLF
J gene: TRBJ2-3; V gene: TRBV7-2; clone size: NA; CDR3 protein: ASSLEGGLPPSTDTQY
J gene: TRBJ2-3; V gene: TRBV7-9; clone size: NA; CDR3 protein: ASKSGVLTQY
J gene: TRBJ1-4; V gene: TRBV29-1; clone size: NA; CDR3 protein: SVERLDHNEKLF
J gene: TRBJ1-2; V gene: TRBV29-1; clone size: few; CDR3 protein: SVITGTYDGYT
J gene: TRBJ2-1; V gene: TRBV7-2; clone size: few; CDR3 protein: ASSLERGTGPNEQF
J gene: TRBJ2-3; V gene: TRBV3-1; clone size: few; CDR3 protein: ASSQGGGHTDTQY
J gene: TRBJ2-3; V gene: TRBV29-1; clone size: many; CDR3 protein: SLSFGGTDTQY
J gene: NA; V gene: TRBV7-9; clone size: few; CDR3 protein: ASSSIGATQY
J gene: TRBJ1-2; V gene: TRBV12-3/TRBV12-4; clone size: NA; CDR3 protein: ASSSGTTYGYT
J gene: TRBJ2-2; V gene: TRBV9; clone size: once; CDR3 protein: ASSWRADVGSGELF
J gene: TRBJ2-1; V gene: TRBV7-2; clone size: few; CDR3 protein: ASSLLVAGRNEQF
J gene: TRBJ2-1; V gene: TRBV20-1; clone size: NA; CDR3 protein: SARVAGHHMEQF
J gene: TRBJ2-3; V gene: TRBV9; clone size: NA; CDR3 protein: ASSVAGSGNTDTQY
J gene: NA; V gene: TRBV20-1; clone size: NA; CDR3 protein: SAGGQLETQY
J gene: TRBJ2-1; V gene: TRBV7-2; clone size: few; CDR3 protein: ASSLLAGANNEQF
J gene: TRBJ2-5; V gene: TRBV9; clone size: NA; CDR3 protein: ASSEKGLAGETQY
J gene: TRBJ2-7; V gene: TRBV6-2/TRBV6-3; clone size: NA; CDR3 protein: ASTKTGTSNYEQY
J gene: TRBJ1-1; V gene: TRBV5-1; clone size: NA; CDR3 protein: ASSKDRAAETEAF
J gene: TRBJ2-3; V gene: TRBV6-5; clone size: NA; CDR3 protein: ASADRGGLDMQY